The 27 T cell receptor beta chains below come from one sample, sequenced in a study of T cells in Graves' hyperthyroidism and ophthalmopathy. Amplified TCR beta CDR3 regions came from RNA transcripts. The HTBI primer set drove a first-round RT-PCR of the TCR CDR3. TCRdb independently ran MiXCR on the multiplex PCR reads; one entry per CDR3 protein. This table has 600,000 or so distinct CDR3 sequences, around 42% appearing once. The sample taken for sequencing was peripheral blood or thyroid tissue (not recorded which). Receptor source: a woman between 18 and 29 years old with Graves' hyperthyroidism.

J is TRBJ2-5 and V is TRBV20-1, with 7 bases identical to TRBD2. Germline V gene sequence: CDR1 DFQATT, CDR2 SNEGSKA (reference sequence). J lost 3 bases, V lost 1 base, and 2 bases had no gene match. The CDR3 loop spans 13 amino acids. This CDR3 reads CSARVSGKETQYF. CDR3 in DNA: TGCAGTGCTAGAGTAAGCGGGAAAGAGACCCAGTACTTC.

Only a few counts were recorded for this clonotype. The rearrangement links TRBV7-6 to TRBJ1-2; no reliable D call. Trimming stripped 0 bases from V and 6 bases from J, with 23 bases between. Germline CDR1 and CDR2: SGHVS and FNYEAQ. The CDR3 extends over 18 amino acids. The CDR3 loop is CASSLAASRIIPTDGYTF. DNA for the CDR3: TGTGCCAGCAGCTTAGCTGCCAGCCGTATTATCCCCACAGATGGCTACACCTTC.

This clonotype was recorded a few times. V is TRBV2 and J is TRBJ1-5; D perhaps matches TRBD1 (5 bases). Germline loops: CDR1 SNHLY, CDR2 FYNNEI. V lost 2 bases to trimming and J lost 6 bases, with 20 bases between them. This CDR3 region has 17 residues. The CDR3 DNA is TGTGCCAGCAGTGAACCGTTCGGGACCGCCATTAGTCAGCCCCAGCATTTT. This codes for CASSEPFGTAISQPQHF.

Remarks on this clonotype: Compared with germline, one end of the junction differs, possibly owing to a read error. This chain links TRBV5-1 with TRBJ1-1; D ambiguous. The CDR3 runs to 13 residues. The V gene's germline CDR1 is SGHRS and CDR2 YFSETQ. The CDR3 here is CVSSLRANTEAFF. As DNA, the CDR3 is TGCGTCAGCAGCTTGAGGGCGAACACTGAAGCTTTCTTT.

This clonotype was seen a handful of times. The V gene is TRBV7-9, the J gene TRBJ2-5, with D possibly being TRBD2 (7 bases). Germline loops: CDR1 SEHNR, CDR2 FQNEAQ (reference sequence). This CDR3 is 14 amino acids long. V was cut by 8 bases and J by 5 bases, with 18 bases left in between. CDR3 DNA sequence: TGTGCCAGCTATCGGGGGGCATCGGGGGAGACCCAGTACTTC. Encoded protein: CASYRGASGETQYF.

The table lists this clonotype with many counts. The CDR3 region has the DNA TGTGCCAGCAGCCTCGAGGTTTTGGGTAGAGGCTACACCTTC. It specifies CASSLEVLGRGYTF. This chain links TRBV7-9 with TRBJ1-2; D unresolved. Germline lookup yields CDR1 SEHNR and CDR2 FQNEAQ (reference sequence). Trimming shortened V by 5 bases and J by 8 bases, and 18 bases separated the two germline ends. The CDR3 spans 14 residues.

The chain joins TRBV20-1 to TRBJ1-5; 10 positions agree with TRBD1. The CDR3 is 14 residues long. The ends lost 2 bases at V and 7 bases at J; junction bases unmatched: 5. Germline loops: CDR1 DFQATT, CDR2 SNEGSKA (reference sequence). The CDR3 sequence: CSARRDRGGQPQHF. The CDR3, as DNA: TGCAGTGCTAGACGGGACAGGGGAGGCCAGCCCCAGCATTTT.

This clonotype was detected a few times. In DNA form, the CDR3 reads TGTGCCAGCAGCTTGCGGGGGTACAATCAGCCCCAGCATTTT. Protein: CASSLRGYNQPQHF. V is TRBV7-6 and J is TRBJ1-5; D is possibly TRBD1 (5 bases). Per germline, CDR1 SGHVS and CDR2 FNYEAQ. V lost 3 bases and J lost 3, with 9 bases in between. The CDR3 contains 14 residues. Together with reference TRBV7-6 and TRBJ1-5, the CDR3 gives the full variable domain: GAGVSQSPRYKVTKRGQDVALRCDPISGHVSLYWYRQALGQGPEFLTYFNYEAQQDKSGLPNDRFSAERPEGSISTLTIQRTEQRDSAMYRCASSLRGYNQPQHFGDGTRLSIL.

The rearrangement joins TRBV7-3 to TRBJ1-1, with D maybe TRBD1 (6 bases). The CDR3 is 15 residues long. V was shortened by 5 bases and J by 11 bases, with 24 bases between the two germline ends. CDR1 SGHTA and CDR2 FQGTGA come from the germline V gene. The CDR3 nucleotides read TGTGCCAGCAGCCAAGATATCGGACAGAGGGGAAAGGCTTTCTTT. Its translation is CASSQDIGQRGKAFF.

This clonotype was recorded at least ten times. The genes are TRBV29-1 and TRBJ1-1, with a weak D call TRBD1 (5 bases). This CDR3 has 14 residues. Deletions cut 3 bases from V and 1 base from J, with 12 bases between. The germline CDR1 and CDR2 sequences are SQVTM and ANQGSEA. CDR3 residues: CSVDIVQENTEAFF. The CDR3 bases are TGCAGCGTTGATATCGTACAGGAGAACACTGAAGCTTTCTTT.

As to this clonotype: Here the CDR3 omits its conserved ending phenylalanine or tryptophan, so a read error is the likely source. The chain recombines TRBV10-3 with TRBJ1-1; 8 bases align to TRBD1. The CDR3 extends over 16 amino acids. The V segment lost 6 bases and the J segment 4 bases; nucleotides outside the gene matches: 13. Germline loops: CDR1 ENHRY, CDR2 SYGVKD. In nucleotides, the CDR3 is TGTGCCATCAGGGACGTGAACAGGGGGAGGGGCACTGAAGCTTTCTGT. It specifies CAIRDVNRGRGTEAFC.

This clonotype was found many times. The chain has TRBV24-1 and TRBJ1-5, with a tentative D call TRBD1 (5 bases). CDR1 and CDR2 (germline): KGHDR, SFDVKD. The V gene lost 4 bases and the J gene lost 5 bases, with 17 bases spanning the gap. This CDR3 comprises 16 residues. The CDR3 bases are TGTGCCACCAGTGACAGGACAATGGGTAACGATCAGCCCCAGCATTTT. The encoded protein is CATSDRTMGNDQPQHF.

With respect to this clonotype: Given a much more abundant clone one base away, this may be a read error. The CDR3 sequence is CASSPTASAAFF. In DNA, the CDR3 is TGTGCCAGCAGCCCGACGGCCTCAGCAGCTTTCTTT. The gene calls are TRBV2 and TRBJ1-1; D not resolved. V lost 6 bases, J lost 10 bases, and 15 bases lay in between. The CDR3 runs to 12 residues. The V gene's germline CDR1 is SNHLY and CDR2 FYNNEI.

As to this clonotype: Germline and junction disagree at one end, which may indicate a read error. The rearrangement joins TRBV7-2 to TRBJ1-2; 9 bases line up with TRBD1. The germline V gene encodes CDR1 SGHTA and CDR2 FQGNSA. This CDR3 is built from 15 residues. CDR3 protein: CANSKTGTGNYGYTF. Written as DNA, the CDR3 is TGTGCCAACAGCAAAACCGGGACAGGGAACTATGGCTACACCTTC.

The chain couples TRBV11-2 to TRBJ1-2, with TRBD1 matching 8 bases. The CDR3 covers 16 residues. CDR1 and CDR2 from the germline V gene are SGHAT and FQNNGV. J gave up 1 base and V 6 bases, and 10 bases lay outside the gene matches. CDR3 DNA: TGTGCCAGCAGTTTGTCCGGGACAGGAGATAACTATGGCTACACCTTC. Residues: CASSLSGTGDNYGYTF.

The chain is built from TRBV10-3 and TRBJ1-1, with TRBD1 matching 8 bases. Per the germline V gene, CDR1 is ENHRY and CDR2 is SYGVKD. V was pared by 4 bases and J by 10 bases, with 2 bases of the junction left unmatched. The CDR3 length is 11 residues. CDR3 sequence: CAISGTGRAFF. CDR3 sequence (DNA): TGTGCCATCAGTGGGACAGGGAGAGCTTTCTTT.

In its sample, this clonotype was seen once. This chain connects TRBV7-9 to TRBJ1-1; 9 positions agree with TRBD1. The CDR3 has 16 amino acids. Germline V gives CDR1 SEHNR, CDR2 FQNEAQ (reference sequence). Trimming at V came to 4 bases and at J to 6 bases, leaving 12 bases not matched to a gene. The CDR3 is CASSSPSDRGPAEAFF. Written as DNA, the CDR3 is TGTGCCAGCAGCTCCCCTTCGGACAGGGGCCCCGCTGAAGCTTTCTTT.

This clonotype was seen a single time. The rearrangement uses TRBV2 and TRBJ1-4; TRBD1 aligns across 7 bases. Germline CDR1 and CDR2: SNHLY and FYNNEI. The CDR3 is 13 amino acids. V lost 7 bases, J lost 8 bases, and 7 bases stayed unmatched. The chain's CDR3 is CASTGTAKEKLFF. The CDR3 region has the DNA TGTGCCAGCACCGGGACAGCCAAGGAAAAACTGTTTTTT.

This clonotype has at least ten counts. The rearrangement joins TRBV7-9 to TRBJ1-2; a possible D gene is TRBD1 (6 bases). V lost 1 base and J lost 1, with 13 bases in between. This CDR3 comprises 16 residues. Germline values: CDR1 SEHNR, CDR2 FQNEAQ (reference sequence). The CDR3 protein is CASSLGAGALNYGYTF. The CDR3 region has the DNA TGTGCCAGCAGCTTAGGGGCAGGGGCCCTTAACTATGGCTACACCTTC.

CDR3 protein: CASSQFGLAATSYEQYF. The CDR3 DNA follows: TGTGCCAGCAGCCAATTCGGACTAGCGGCGACCTCCTACGAGCAGTACTTC. This rearrangement joins TRBV7-9 to TRBJ2-7; 10 nucleotides match TRBD2. Per germline, CDR1 SEHNR and CDR2 FQNEAQ (reference sequence). This CDR3 is 17 amino acids long. Trimming took 5 bases from V and 0 from J; bases not matched to a gene: 10. The variable domain in full, with the rest retrieved from reference TRBV7-9 and TRBJ2-7, is DTGVSQNPRHKITKRGQNVTFRCDPISEHNRLYWYRQTLGQGPEFLTYFQNEAQLEKSRLLSDRFSAERPKGSFSTLEIQRTEQGDSAMYLCASSQFGLAATSYEQYFGPGTRLTVT.

This CDR3 is CASSLAGPLNTEAFF. CDR3 sequence (DNA): TGTGCCAGCAGCTTAGCGGGACCCTTGAACACTGAAGCTTTCTTT. V gene TRBV7-8 combines with J gene TRBJ1-1; tentatively, D is TRBD1 (5 bases). This CDR3 spans 15 amino acids. Germline CDR1 reads SGHVS; CDR2 reads FQNEAQ. V lost 0 bases, J lost 0 bases, and 8 bases lay in between.

This clonotype was recorded a few times. This chain uses TRBV2 with TRBJ2-7; TRBD1 aligns across 8 bases. The germline V gene has CDR1 SNHLY and CDR2 FYNNEI. V lost 8 bases, J lost 3 bases, and 3 bases stayed unmatched. CDR3 size: 12 residues. The CDR3 loop reads CASGTGFYEQYF. The CDR3 DNA reads TGTGCCAGCGGGACAGGATTCTACGAGCAGTACTTC.

In this sample, this clonotype turned up many times. The chain employs TRBV20-1 and TRBJ2-5; D perhaps matches TRBD1 (5 bases). Germline V CDR1 and CDR2: DFQATT, SNEGSKA (reference sequence). The CDR3 is 14 residues long. Deletions cut 1 base from V and 5 bases from J, with 14 bases between. CDR3 nucleotide sequence: TGCAGTGCTAGAGTATCAGGGCAAACGGAGACCCAGTACTTC. It translates to CSARVSGQTETQYF.

The sample holds many counts of this clonotype. The V and J genes are TRBV7-2 and TRBJ1-6, with D unclear. The CDR3 contains 13 residues. Trimming shortened V by 0 bases and J by 13 bases, and 10 bases separated the two germline ends. Germline CDR1 reads SGHTA; CDR2 reads FQGNSA. The CDR3, as DNA: TGTGCCAGCAGCTTAGCTGGGGAAGTCCCCCTCCACTTT. Protein: CASSLAGEVPLHF.

Points on this clonotype: A read error may produce the germline difference seen at one junction end. The chain combines TRBV24-1 with TRBJ1-2; D unclear. This CDR3 spans 13 amino acids. CDR1 is KGHDR, CDR2 SFDVKD, per germline. This chain's CDR3 is CPTSDSWTYGYTF. The DNA of the CDR3 is TGTCCCACCAGTGACTCATGGACGTATGGCTACACCTTC.

This chain links TRBV15 with TRBJ2-5, with 7 positions matching TRBD1. The trim removed 0 bases at V and 1 base at J, leaving 5 bases unmatched. Per germline, CDR1 LNHNV and CDR2 YYDKDF (reference sequence). This CDR3 contains 16 residues. CDR3 nucleotides: TGTGCCACCAGCAGAGATCCATGGGACAGCCAAGAGACCCAGTACTTC. Protein: CATSRDPWDSQETQYF.

The V and J genes are TRBV2 and TRBJ1-5, with D maybe TRBD1 (5 bases). The germline gives CDR1 SNHLY, CDR2 FYNNEI. Trimming removed 6 bases from V and 6 bases from J, with 15 bases in between. The CDR3 sequence is 14 residues long. The CDR3 nucleotides read TGTGCCAGCAGCGTTGGGGGAATTAGTCAGCCCCAGCATTTT. This translates into CASSVGGISQPQHF.